This T cell receptor beta chain comes out of a study of blood T cell repertoires in COVID-19. About the research overall: Samples came from the United States, Italy and Spain, spanning acute and convalescent COVID-19.

The junction had 13 bases not matched to a gene; V was cut back by 5 bases and J by 4 bases. Germline V CDR1 and CDR2: SGHTA, FQGNSA. CDR3 length equals 16 residues. Sequencing was performed with immunoSEQ multiplex PCR; in TCRdb, only in-frame clones are kept and a portion is missing. The table has hundreds of thousands of clones, roughly 91% seen once. The sequence derives from a woman aged 55-69 years in a cohort exposed to, infected with or recovered from COVID-19 (not recorded which). The sample comprised PBMCs or T cells enriched from blood (not recorded which). This sequence joins TRBV7-2 and TRBJ2-7; 8 nucleotides line up with TRBD2. Here the CDR3 DNA reads TGTGCCAGCAGCCCTCGAGGCGGTAGCGGGATATACGAGCAGTACTTC. It specifies CASSPRGGSGIYEQYF.